The 27 T cell receptor beta chains in this list originate from one sample, sequenced in a study of response to subunit inactivated influenza vaccine. Using its own MiXCR run on the RT-PCR reads, TCRdb lists one record per CDR3 protein. This sample has approximately 700,000 distinct CDR3 sequences, with 11% to 15% found just once. The sample here was PBMCs from blood, taken about 14 days before vaccination. The receptors come from a man aged 50 to 59 who received an inactivated influenza vaccine.

This rearrangement joins TRBV12-3 or TRBV12-4 to TRBJ1-1; D is undetermined. V was shortened by 6 bases and J by 1 base, with 12 bases between the two germline ends. The CDR3 length is 14 residues. The DNA of the CDR3 is TGTGCCAGCAGACCCTTCATAGAGAACACTGAAGCTTTCTTT. This encodes CASRPFIENTEAFF.

The rearrangement joins TRBV27 to TRBJ2-2, with D possibly matching TRBD1 (5 bases). The CDR3 is 17 amino acids. Trimming shortened V by 4 bases and J by 6 bases, and 21 bases separated the two germline ends. The germline CDR1 and CDR2 sequences are MNHEY and SMNVEV (reference sequence). DNA of the CDR3: TGTGCCAGCAGTTCCGTGGGGCCTCTAACGGGTGCCGGGGAGCTGTTTTTT. It specifies CASSSVGPLTGAGELFF.

In its sample, this clonotype was seen a few times. The V call is TRBV2, the J call TRBJ2-5, with D perhaps matching TRBD1 or TRBD2 (5 bases each). Germline V gives CDR1 SNHLY, CDR2 FYNNEI. The CDR3 contains 16 residues. Trimming removed 5 bases from V and 1 base from J, with 17 bases in between. CDR3 region: CASSRTGPAIQETQYF. CDR3 nucleotide sequence: TGTGCCAGCAGTAGAACGGGACCCGCAATCCAAGAGACCCAGTACTTC.

The J gene is TRBJ2-7, the V gene TRBV11-2; D remains ambiguous. The CDR3 spans 13 residues. Trimming cost V 1 base and J 6 bases, with 10 bases left between them. Germline values: CDR1 SGHAT, CDR2 FQNNGV. CDR3 loop: CASSLGSEPEQYF. The CDR3 DNA follows: TGTGCCAGCAGCTTAGGATCGGAGCCCGAGCAGTACTTC.

This chain links TRBV5-1 with TRBJ2-7; a weak D match, TRBD2 (6 bases). CDR1 and CDR2 (germline): SGHRS, YFSETQ. Trimming pared 4 bases from V and 7 bases from J, leaving 15 bases between. This CDR3 is 13 amino acids long. CDR3 coding DNA: TGCGCCAGCAGCACCCCCAATGGGGGGGAGCAGTACTTC. Protein: CASSTPNGGEQYF.

This clonotype has at least ten counts. In DNA, the CDR3 is TGCGCCAGCAGCCAAGAAGAACAGGGGCTCAATCAGCCCCAGCATTTT. As protein: CASSQEEQGLNQPQHF. The V call is TRBV4-1, the J call TRBJ1-5; 7 bases agree with TRBD1. Germline trimming cut 0 bases from V and 3 bases from J; bases unmatched to any gene: 5. Germline V gives CDR1 MGHRA, CDR2 YSYEKL. This CDR3 contains 16 residues.

The V and J genes are TRBV28 and TRBJ1-2, with D possibly matching TRBD1 (6 bases). V shed 5 bases and J shed 5 bases, with 21 bases lying between them. The CDR3 runs 16 residues. CDR1 is MDHEN, CDR2 SYDVKM, per germline. CDR3 protein: CASSSPGATQPYGYTF. Written as DNA, the CDR3 is TGTGCCAGCAGTAGCCCAGGGGCCACGCAACCTTATGGCTACACCTTC.

The chain links TRBV2 to TRBJ2-5; 10 bases match TRBD2. This CDR3 has 16 residues. The germline CDR1 and CDR2 sequences are SNHLY and FYNNEI. With V trimmed by 3 bases and J by 5 bases, 9 bases remained unmatched. CDR3 nucleotides: TGTGCCAGCAGTGAGCTAGCGGGAGCCGGGACGGAGACCCAGTACTTC. Its protein is CASSELAGAGTETQYF.

The table lists this clonotype with a few counts. The chain is built from TRBV7-9 and TRBJ2-2; D not certain. Trimming stripped 8 bases from V and 0 bases from J, with 13 bases between. The CDR3 covers 15 residues. Germline CDR1 is SEHNR and CDR2 is FQNEAQ (reference sequence). The CDR3 spells CASGPGSANTGELFF. As DNA, the CDR3 is TGTGCCAGCGGCCCCGGCAGCGCGAACACCGGGGAGCTGTTTTTT. Looking up the rest from reference TRBV7-9 and TRBJ2-2 gives the full variable domain: DTGVSQNPRHKITKRGQNVTFRCDPISEHNRLYWYRQTLGQGPEFLTYFQNEAQLEKSRLLSDRFSAERPKGSFSTLEIQRTEQGDSAMYLCASGPGSANTGELFFGEGSRLTVL.

This clonotype was counted many times. The chain links TRBV7-2 to TRBJ2-6; TRBD1 matches 8 bases. The CDR3 runs 18 residues. Trimming removed 5 bases from V and 1 base from J; junction bases left unmatched: 10. Germline CDR1 is SGHTA and CDR2 is FQGNSA. The CDR3 sequence: CASSLTGTGPSGANVLTF. CDR3 bases: TGTGCCAGCAGCCTTACCGGGACAGGCCCTTCTGGGGCCAACGTCCTGACTTTC.

Only a few counts were recorded for this clonotype. The V and J genes are TRBV24-1 and TRBJ2-3; 13 bases fit TRBD2. Germline CDR1 KGHDR, CDR2 SFDVKD. V shed 4 bases and J 2 bases; nucleotides not matched to a gene: 2. CDR3 length: 16 amino acids. CDR3 sequence reads: CATSETSGRVTDTQYF. The CDR3 coding sequence is TGTGCCACCAGTGAAACTAGCGGGAGGGTCACAGATACGCAGTATTTT.

This clonotype has a count of ten or more. This chain joins TRBV6-2 or TRBV6-3 and TRBJ2-1; 7 bases agree with TRBD1. Trimming removed 6 bases from V and 0 bases from J; junction bases left unmatched: 5. CDR3 length equals 15 residues. Per the germline V gene, CDR1 is MNHEY and CDR2 is SVGEGT. The CDR3 DNA is TGTGCCAGCAGGAGACAGGGCAGCTCCTACAATGAGCAGTTCTTC. Its translation is CASRRQGSSYNEQFF.

This clonotype was counted between two and nine times. This chain's CDR3 is CASSQEGINQPQHF. In DNA, the CDR3 is TGTGCCAGCAGCCAAGAGGGTATCAATCAGCCCCAGCATTTT. V and J are TRBV3-1 and TRBJ1-5; unclear D gene. V was shortened by 0 bases and J by 3 bases, with 6 bases between the two germline ends. Germline CDR1 LGHDT, CDR2 YNNKEL (reference sequence). This CDR3 region has 14 residues.

CDR3 coding DNA: TGTGCCAGCAGCTTTGTCCTGGCGGGGGGGCCGGATACGCAGTATTTT. This translates into CASSFVLAGGPDTQYF. The chain is built from TRBV7-8 and TRBJ2-3, with TRBD2 matching 9 bases. CDR1 and CDR2 (germline): SGHVS, FQNEAQ. The CDR3 is 16 amino acids. V lost 3 bases to trimming and J lost 6 bases; unmatched junction nucleotides: 10.

This clonotype was counted at least ten times. V usage is TRBV5-1 and J usage is TRBJ2-7, with D perhaps matching TRBD1 (5 bases). There are 16 residues in the CDR3. Germline assignment: CDR1 SGHRS and CDR2 YFSETQ. The V gene lost 3 bases and the J gene lost 4 bases, with 20 bases spanning the gap. The CDR3 sequence: CASSSSPTTANYEQYF. Here the CDR3 DNA reads TGCGCCAGCAGCTCGAGTCCGACGACAGCTAATTACGAGCAGTACTTC. The variable domain in full, with the rest retrieved from reference TRBV5-1 and TRBJ2-7, is KAGVTQTPRYLIKTRGQQVTLSCSPISGHRSVSWYQQTPGQGLQFLFEYFSETQRNKGNFPGRFSGRQFSNSRSEMNVSTLELGDSALYLCASSSSPTTANYEQYFGPGTRLTVT.

The chain recombines TRBV7-8 with TRBJ2-7, with 9 bases that match TRBD2. This CDR3 comprises 16 residues. Germline CDR1 is SGHVS and CDR2 is FQNEAQ. With 0 bases clipped from V and 0 bases from J, the junction kept 3 bases outside the gene matches. CDR3 nucleotide sequence: TGTGCCAGCAGCTTAGCGCGGACTAGCGTCTCCTACGAGCAGTACTTC. This sequence encodes CASSLARTSVSYEQYF.

The chain has TRBV3-1 and TRBJ2-1; 7 bases line up with TRBD2. Unmatched junction bases numbered 5, after V lost 1 base and J lost 8 bases. From germline, CDR1 is LGHDT and CDR2 YNNKEL (reference sequence). The CDR3 has 14 amino acids. Written as DNA, the CDR3 is TGTGCCAGCAGCCAAGGCGGGAGTGGCGATGAGCAGTTCTTC. Protein sequence: CASSQGGSGDEQFF.

The chain couples TRBV25-1 to TRBJ2-7, with TRBD2 as a possible D gene (6 bases). Germline CDR1 MGHDK, CDR2 SYGVNS. Trimming cost V 8 bases and J 3 bases, with 8 bases left between them. The CDR3 contains 11 residues. The CDR3 spells CASGDFYEQYF. The CDR3 DNA sequence: TGTGCCAGCGGGGACTTCTACGAGCAGTACTTC.

V usage is TRBV19 and J usage is TRBJ2-6, with D maybe TRBD1 (5 bases). The ends were cut back, 1 base at V and 1 base at J, with 11 bases in the middle. In germline, CDR1 is LNHDA, CDR2 SQIVND (reference sequence). The CDR3 runs 17 residues. DNA for the CDR3: TGTGCCAGTAGTATAGGTACAGGCTTTTCTGGGGCCAACGTCCTGACTTTC. Amino acids: CASSIGTGFSGANVLTF.

This clonotype has only a few counts. CDR3 DNA: TGCGCCAGCAGCCAAGAACCAGCGGGGGGGTCCTACGAGCAGTACTTC. It yields the protein CASSQEPAGGSYEQYF. The chain has TRBV4-3 and TRBJ2-7; 10 bases map to TRBD2. J gave up 1 base and V 0 bases, and 3 bases lay outside the gene matches. This CDR3 contains 16 residues. Germline V CDR1 and CDR2: LGHNA, YSLEER.

This sequence joins TRBV9 and TRBJ1-1; D may be TRBD1 (5 bases). V lost 0 bases to trimming and J lost 5 bases, with 11 bases between them. The CDR3 is 14 amino acids. The germline gives CDR1 SGDLS, CDR2 YYNGEE. The CDR3 reads CASSVAGRGTEAFF. The CDR3 nucleotides are TGTGCCAGCAGCGTAGCTGGCCGGGGGACTGAAGCTTTCTTT.

This clonotype was counted ten times or more. CDR3 bases: TGCGCCAGCAGCCGTCTCCCGGGGGCCCAAGAGACCCAGTACTTC. Its translation: CASSRLPGAQETQYF. The chain couples TRBV5-1 to TRBJ2-5, with D perhaps matching TRBD1 or TRBD2 (6 bases each). V was cut by 4 bases and J by 1 base, with 14 bases left in between. This CDR3 is 15 amino acids long. Germline V gene sequence: CDR1 SGHRS, CDR2 YFSETQ.

This clonotype turned up a few times. The genes are TRBV3-1 and TRBJ1-6, with D unresolved. Germline V gene sequence: CDR1 LGHDT, CDR2 YNNKEL (reference sequence). CDR3 length equals 14 residues. V was shortened by 1 base and J by 10 bases, with 11 bases between the two germline ends. The CDR3: CASSQGPKGSPLHF. As DNA, the CDR3 is TGTGCCAGCAGCCAAGGCCCAAAAGGGTCACCCCTCCACTTT.

V is TRBV20-1 and J is TRBJ1-5; TRBD1 might be the D (6 bases). Trimming took off 3 bases at V and 5 bases at J, with 8 bases between the two ends. The CDR3 contains 12 residues. Germline CDR1 is DFQATT and CDR2 is SNEGSKA (reference sequence). The CDR3 protein is CSASGQYQPQHF. For the CDR3, the DNA is TGCAGTGCTAGTGGACAGTATCAGCCCCAGCATTTT.

This clonotype appeared a few times. The CDR3 DNA reads as TGCAGCGTTTCAGGGGTTTTGAACACTGAAGCTTTCTTT. The encoded protein is CSVSGVLNTEAFF. V usage is TRBV29-1 and J usage is TRBJ1-1; TRBD1 might be the D (6 bases). The germline CDR1 and CDR2 sequences are SQVTM and ANQGSEA. The CDR3 runs to 13 residues. V dropped 5 bases and J dropped 0 bases, with 10 bases sitting between them.

This clonotype was recorded a few times. This rearrangement joins TRBV9 to TRBJ2-5; D unresolved. The ends were cut back, 4 bases at V and 2 bases at J, with 18 bases in the middle. Germline values: CDR1 SGDLS, CDR2 YYNGEE. The CDR3 has 16 amino acids. The chain's CDR3 is CASSLRMSLGQETQYF. The CDR3 DNA sequence: TGTGCCAGCAGCCTTCGGATGTCTTTAGGACAAGAGACCCAGTACTTC. Full variable domain (remainder filled in from reference TRBV9 and TRBJ2-5): DSGVTQTPKHLITATGQRVTLRCSPRSGDLSVYWYQQSLDQGLQFLIQYYNGEERAKGNILERFSAQQFPDLHSELNLSSLELGDSALYFCASSLRMSLGQETQYFGPGTRLLVL.

In its sample, this clonotype was seen a few times. The chain has TRBV4-2 and TRBJ2-2, with D unresolved. Germline V gives CDR1 LGHNA, CDR2 YNFKEQ. The length of the CDR3 is 13 residues. V was trimmed by 1 base and J by 6 bases, leaving 6 bases between them. The CDR3 bases are TGTGCCAGCAGCCAAGGTGTGTCCGGGGAGCTGTTTTTT. Amino acid sequence: CASSQGVSGELFF.